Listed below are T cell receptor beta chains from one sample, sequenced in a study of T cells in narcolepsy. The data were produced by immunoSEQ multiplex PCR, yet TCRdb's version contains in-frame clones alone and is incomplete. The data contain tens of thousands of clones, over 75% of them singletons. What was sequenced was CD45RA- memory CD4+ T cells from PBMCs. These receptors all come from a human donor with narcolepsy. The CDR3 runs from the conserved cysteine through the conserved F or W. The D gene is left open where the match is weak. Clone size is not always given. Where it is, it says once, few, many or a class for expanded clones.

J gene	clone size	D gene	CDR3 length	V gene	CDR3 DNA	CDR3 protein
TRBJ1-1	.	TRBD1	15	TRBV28	TGTGCCAGCAGCCTAACTGACAGGGGCCACACTGAAGCTTTCTTT	CASSLTDRGHTEAFF
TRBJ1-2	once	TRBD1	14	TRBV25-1	TGTGCCAGCAGTGCCGTGGGACAGGGACATGGCTACACCTTC	CASSAVGQGHGYTF
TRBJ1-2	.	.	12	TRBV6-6	TGTGCCAGCAGCCCCTCTGGCAGTGGCTACACCTTC	CASSPSGSGYTF
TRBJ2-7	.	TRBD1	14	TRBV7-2	TGTGCCAGCAGCTTGACAGGGTTAAACTACGAGCAGTACTTC	CASSLTGLNYEQYF
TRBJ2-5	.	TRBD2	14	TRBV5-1	TGCGCCAGCAGCGGAGCTAGCGGTCAAGAGACCCAGTACTTC	CASSGASGQETQYF
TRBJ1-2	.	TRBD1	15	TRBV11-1	TGTGCCAGCAGCCCTGGACAGGGGGCGATAGGTGGCTACACCTTC	CASSPGQGAIGGYTF
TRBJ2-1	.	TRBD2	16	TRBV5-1	TGCGCCAGCAGCTTGGTAGCTAGCGGGAGTGCAAATGAGCAGTTCTTC	CASSLVASGSANEQFF
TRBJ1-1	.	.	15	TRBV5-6	TGTGCCAGCAGCTCTTTTTGGCAGCCGAACACTGAAGCTTTCTTT	CASSSFWQPNTEAFF
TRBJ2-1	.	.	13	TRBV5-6	TGTGCCAGCAGAAAGACAGGATACAATGAGCAGTTCTTC	CASRKTGYNEQFF
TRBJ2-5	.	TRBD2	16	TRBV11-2	TGTGCCAGCAGCTCGACTAGCGGGAGGGCACAAGAGACCCAGTACTTC	CASSSTSGRAQETQYF
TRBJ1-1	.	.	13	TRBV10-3	TGTGCCATCAGGACAGAGTTGAACACTGAAGCCTTCTTT	CAIRTELNTEAFF
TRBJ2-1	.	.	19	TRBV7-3	TGTGCCAGCAGCCTAGGGGTGGGCAGCCGTGGCCGATCCTACAATGAGCAGTTCTTC	CASSLGVGSRGRSYNEQFF
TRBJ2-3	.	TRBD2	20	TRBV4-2	TGTGCCAGCAGCCAAGATGGGAGGTGGAGCGGGGGGTCAGGCACAGATACGCAGTATTTT	CASSQDGRWSGGSGTDTQYF
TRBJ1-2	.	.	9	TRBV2	TGTGCCGCGAAGAATTCGAAGTCCTTC	CAAKNSKSF
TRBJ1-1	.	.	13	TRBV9	TGTGCCAGCAGCGTTAGACATAACACTGAAGCTTTCTTT	CASSVRHNTEAFF
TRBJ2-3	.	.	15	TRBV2	TGTGCCAGCAGTGAAACTATCATGCTAACAGATACGCAGTATTTT	CASSETIMLTDTQYF
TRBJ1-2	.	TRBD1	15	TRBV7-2	TGTGCCAGCAGCTTAGCGATATTAGACAGGGATGGCTACACCTTC	CASSLAILDRDGYTF
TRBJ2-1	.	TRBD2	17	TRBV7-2	TGTGCCAGCAGCTTAGCGTATGCGGGGGGGCCGAACAATGAGCAGTTCTTC	CASSLAYAGGPNNEQFF
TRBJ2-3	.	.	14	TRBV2	TGTGCCAGCAGTGAAGTGTCTGCCCGCGATACGCAGTATTTT	CASSEVSARDTQYF
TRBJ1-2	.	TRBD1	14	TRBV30	TGTGCCTGGAACCGACAGGGGTTTAACTATGGCTACACCTTC	CAWNRQGFNYGYTF
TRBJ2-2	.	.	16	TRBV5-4	TGTGCCAGCAGCTTTTTTATCGGGAGAGCGACCGGGGAGCTGTTTTTT	CASSFFIGRATGELFF
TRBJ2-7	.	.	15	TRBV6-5	TGTGCCAGCAGTTACGGGCAGGGAGTTACCTACGAGCAGTACTTC	CASSYGQGVTYEQYF
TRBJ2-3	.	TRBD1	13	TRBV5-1	TGCGCCAGCACCAGGACAGGAACAGATACGCAGTATTTT	CASTRTGTDTQYF
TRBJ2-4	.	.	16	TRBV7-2	TGTGCCAGCAGCTTAGGGGTTAGGGGGTCTGGAGACATTCAGTACTTC	CASSLGVRGSGDIQYF
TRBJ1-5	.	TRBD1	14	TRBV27	TGTGCCAGCAGTACGGACAGGGTGAGTCAGCCCCAGCATTTT	CASSTDRVSQPQHF
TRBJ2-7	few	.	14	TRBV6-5	TGTGCCAGCAGTCTCATGAGGGCAAGTGAGGAGCAGTACTTC	CASSLMRASEEQYF
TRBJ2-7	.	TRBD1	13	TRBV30	TGTGCCTGGAACGTGGGACAGTCCTACGAGCAGTACTTC	CAWNVGQSYEQYF
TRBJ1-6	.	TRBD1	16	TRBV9	TGTGCCAGCAGCGGGCAGGGGGCGATTCAAAATTCACCCCTCCACTTT	CASSGQGAIQNSPLHF
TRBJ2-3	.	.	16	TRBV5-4	TGTGCCAGCAGCTTTCTGACTAGAGGGGGCACAGATACGCAGTATTTT	CASSFLTRGGTDTQYF
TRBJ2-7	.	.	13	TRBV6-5	TGTGCCAGCAGTCGCGGGACAGACTACGAGCAGTACTTC	CASSRGTDYEQYF
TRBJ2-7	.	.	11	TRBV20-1	TGCAGTGCCGGTTGGAGCGGAGAGCAGTACTTC	CSAGWSGEQYF
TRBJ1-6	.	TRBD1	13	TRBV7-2	TGTGCCAGCAGTCCGGGACAGGGTTTGCCCCTCCACTTT	CASSPGQGLPLHF
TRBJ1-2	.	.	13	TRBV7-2	TGTGCCAGCAGCTTAGGGGGGCGCGGGGGCTACACCTTC	CASSLGGRGGYTF
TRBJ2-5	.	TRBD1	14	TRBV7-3	TGTGCCAGCAGCTCTACAGGGGGCAGGGAGACCCAGTACTTC	CASSSTGGRETQYF